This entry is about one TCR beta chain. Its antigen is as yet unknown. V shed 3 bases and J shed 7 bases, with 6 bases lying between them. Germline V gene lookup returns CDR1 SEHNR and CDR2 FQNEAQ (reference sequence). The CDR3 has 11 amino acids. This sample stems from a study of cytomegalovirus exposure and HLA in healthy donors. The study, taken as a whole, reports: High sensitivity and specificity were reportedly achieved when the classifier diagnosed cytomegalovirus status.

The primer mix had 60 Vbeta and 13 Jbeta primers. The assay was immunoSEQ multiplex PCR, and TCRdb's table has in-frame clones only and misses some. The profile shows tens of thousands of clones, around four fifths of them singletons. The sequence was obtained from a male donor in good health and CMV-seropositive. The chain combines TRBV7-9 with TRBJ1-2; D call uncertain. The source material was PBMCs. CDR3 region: CASSLEVGYTF. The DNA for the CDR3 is TGTGCCAGCAGCTTGGAGGTTGGCTACACCTTC.